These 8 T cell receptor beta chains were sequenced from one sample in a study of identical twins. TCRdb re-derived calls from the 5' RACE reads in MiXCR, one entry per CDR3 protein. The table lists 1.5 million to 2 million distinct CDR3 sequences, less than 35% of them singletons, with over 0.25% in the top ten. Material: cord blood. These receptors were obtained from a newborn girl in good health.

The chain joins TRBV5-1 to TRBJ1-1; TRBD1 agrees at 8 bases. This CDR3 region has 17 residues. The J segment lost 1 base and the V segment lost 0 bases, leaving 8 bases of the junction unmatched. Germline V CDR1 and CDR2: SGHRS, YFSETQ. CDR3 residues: CASSLGVSGGANTEAFF. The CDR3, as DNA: TGCGCCAGCAGCTTGGGGGTTTCAGGGGGCGCGAACACTGAAGCTTTCTTT.

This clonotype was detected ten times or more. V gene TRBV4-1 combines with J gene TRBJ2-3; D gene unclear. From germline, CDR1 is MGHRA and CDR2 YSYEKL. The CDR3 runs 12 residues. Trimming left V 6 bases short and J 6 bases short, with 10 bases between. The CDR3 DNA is TGCGCCAGCAGTCATATCGCGGATACGCAGTATTTT. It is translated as CASSHIADTQYF.

In DNA form, the CDR3 reads TGCGCCAGCAGCCCAGGACTAGCGGGATTGTACAATGAGCAGTTCTTC. Protein sequence: CASSPGLAGLYNEQFF. The chain is built from TRBV4-1 and TRBJ2-1; TRBD2 aligns across 12 bases. This CDR3 has 16 residues. Per the germline V gene, CDR1 is MGHRA and CDR2 is YSYEKL. Trimming cost V 4 bases and J 4 bases; bases outside gene matches: 5.

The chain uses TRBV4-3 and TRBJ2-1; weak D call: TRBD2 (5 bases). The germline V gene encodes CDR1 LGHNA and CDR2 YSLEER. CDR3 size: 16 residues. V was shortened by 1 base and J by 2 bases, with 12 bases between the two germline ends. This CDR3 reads CASSQARRLTYNEQFF. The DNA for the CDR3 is TGCGCCAGCAGCCAAGCCAGGAGGCTCACCTACAATGAGCAGTTCTTC.

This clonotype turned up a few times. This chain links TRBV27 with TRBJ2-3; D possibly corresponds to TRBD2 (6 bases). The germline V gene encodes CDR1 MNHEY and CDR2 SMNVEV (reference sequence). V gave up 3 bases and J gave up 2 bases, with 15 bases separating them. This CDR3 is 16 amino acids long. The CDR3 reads CASSFIRGIHTDTQYF. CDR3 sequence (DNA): TGTGCCAGCAGTTTTATTCGGGGGATTCACACAGATACGCAGTATTTT.

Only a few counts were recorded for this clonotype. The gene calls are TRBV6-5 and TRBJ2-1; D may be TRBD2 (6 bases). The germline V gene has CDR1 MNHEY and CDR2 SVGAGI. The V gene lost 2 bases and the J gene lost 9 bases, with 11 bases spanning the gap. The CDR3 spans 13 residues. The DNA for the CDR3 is TGTGCCAGCAGTTACGGTCCGCGGGGTGAGCAGTTCTTC. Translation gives CASSYGPRGEQFF.

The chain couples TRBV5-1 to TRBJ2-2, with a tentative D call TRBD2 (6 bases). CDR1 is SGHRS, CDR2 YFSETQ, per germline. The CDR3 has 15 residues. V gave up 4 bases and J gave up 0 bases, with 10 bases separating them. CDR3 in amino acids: CASSGTEANTGELFF. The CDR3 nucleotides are TGCGCCAGCAGCGGGACTGAGGCGAACACCGGGGAGCTGTTTTTT.

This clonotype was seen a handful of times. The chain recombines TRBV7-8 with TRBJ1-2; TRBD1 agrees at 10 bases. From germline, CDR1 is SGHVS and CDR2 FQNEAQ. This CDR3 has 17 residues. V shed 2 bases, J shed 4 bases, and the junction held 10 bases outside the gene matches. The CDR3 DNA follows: TGTGCCAGCAGCTTACGTGGGACAGGGGTCATAGGCTATGGCTACACCTTC. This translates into CASSLRGTGVIGYGYTF. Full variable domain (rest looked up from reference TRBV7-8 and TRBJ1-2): GAGVSQSPRYKVAKRGQDVALRCDPISGHVSLFWYQQALGQGPEFLTYFQNEAQLDKSGLPSDRFFAERPEGSVSTLKIQRTQQEDSAVYLCASSLRGTGVIGYGYTFGSGTRLTVV.